A single sample gave rise to the 19 T cell receptor beta chains below, sequenced in a study of shared clonotypes between healthy human individuals. Data came from immunoSEQ multiplex PCR; TCRdb stores just in-frame clones and leaves some out. In the table there are 2,500,000 or so clones, just under 95% of which are singletons. Material: naive CD4+ T cells from PBMCs. Subset of the sample: CD45RA+ positively selected. These receptors all come from a man between 18 and 29 years old in good health. Some clones in this sample may be carry-over from other donors' samples.

This chain joins TRBV21-1 and TRBJ2-7; the DNA was not compared with TRBD1, the D call given in the table. TRBV21-1 is marked as a pseudogene. This CDR3 is built from 14 residues. CDR3 protein: CASSKNRGEYEQYF. CDR3 sequence (DNA): TGTGCCAGCAGCAAAAACAGGGGCGAGTACGAGCAGTACTTC.

This rearrangement joins TRBV30 to TRBJ1-5; D remains unclear. The V and J ends lost 1 base and 3 bases respectively, with 7 bases between them. The CDR3 is 13 amino acids. Germline V gene lookup returns CDR1 GTSNPN and CDR2 SVGIG (reference sequence). For the CDR3, the DNA is TGTGCCTGGAGTGGCCAGCTCAATCAGCCCCAGCATTTT. It codes for CAWSGQLNQPQHF.

A few counts support this clone. The chain joins TRBV30 to TRBJ1-5; no firm D call. The CDR3 has 13 residues. V was pared by 2 bases and J by 7 bases, with 12 bases between. Germline CDR1 GTSNPN, CDR2 SVGIG (reference sequence). The CDR3 protein is CAWSREGGQPQHF. The CDR3 bases are TGTGCCTGGAGTAGAGAGGGAGGACAGCCCCAGCATTTT.

The V gene is TRBV5-4, the J gene TRBJ2-7; a weak D match, TRBD2 (5 bases). This CDR3 has 14 residues. Germline CDR1 is SGHNT and CDR2 is YYREEE (reference sequence). V was shortened by 4 bases and J by 4 bases, with 15 bases between the two germline ends. The CDR3 bases are TGTGCCAGCAGCCCGCCGGAGGATTCTTACGAGCAGTACTTC. Translated: CASSPPEDSYEQYF.

The rearrangement uses TRBV21-1 and TRBJ2-4; the tabulated D call, TRBD1, remains unverified against the DNA. TRBV21-1 is marked as a pseudogene. This CDR3 is 17 amino acids long. The CDR3 here is CASPGTFFSLAKNIQYF. CDR3 coding DNA: TGTGCCAGCCCTGGGACATTTTTTTCCCTAGCCAAAAACATTCAGTACTTC.

This sequence joins TRBV28 and TRBJ1-2; 11 bases are a match to TRBD1. The germline CDR1 and CDR2 sequences are MDHEN and SYDVKM. This CDR3 is 15 amino acids long. The V gene end was trimmed by 10 bases and the J gene end by 0 bases; junction bases not matched to a gene: 7. CDR3 sequence reads: CATWDRGDSNYGYTF. CDR3 DNA sequence: TGTGCCACTTGGGACAGGGGGGACTCTAACTATGGCTACACCTTC.

This clone showed up just a few times. Other nucleotide sequences in the sample specify the same CDR3. The rearrangement joins TRBV6-5 to TRBJ2-7, with 8 bases identical to TRBD1. Germline CDR1 MNHEY, CDR2 SVGAGI. Trimming took 5 bases from V and 2 from J; bases not matched to a gene: 2. CDR3 length equals 13 residues. The CDR3 DNA reads as TGTGCCAGCAGTCGGACAGGGACCTACGAGCAGTACTTC. It translates to CASSRTGTYEQYF.

This chain links TRBV30 with TRBJ2-7; 9 bases match TRBD1. The CDR3 has 13 residues. Germline V gives CDR1 GTSNPN, CDR2 SVGIG (reference sequence). Unmatched junction bases numbered 6, after V lost 5 bases and J lost 4 bases. Written as DNA, the CDR3 is TGTGCCTGGGGACAGGGGCGAGGGTACGAGCAGTACTTC. Its translation is CAWGQGRGYEQYF.

V is TRBV7-9 and J is TRBJ2-3, with 14 bases matching TRBD2. Germline CDR1 and CDR2: SEHNR and FQNEAQ (reference sequence). V was clipped by 5 bases and J by 6 bases; unmatched bases: 7. The CDR3 has 16 residues. CDR3 in amino acids: CASSAGLAGVLDTQYF. In DNA, the CDR3 is TGTGCCAGCAGCGCGGGACTAGCGGGAGTTCTCGATACGCAGTATTTT.

Comment on this clone: The same CDR3 arises from other DNA sequences in this sample as well. The CDR3 nucleotides read TGCAGCGTTGGGGGTGGGGACACTGAAGCTTTCTTT. This codes for CSVGGGDTEAFF. The V and J genes are TRBV29-1 and TRBJ1-1, with unresolved D. Germline-derived CDR1 and CDR2 are SQVTM and ANQGSEA. V shed 4 bases and J shed 3 bases, with 9 bases lying between them. The CDR3 has 12 amino acids.

The CDR3 is CASSSLGAANTGELFF. CDR3 bases: TGTGCCAGCAGTTCCTTGGGGGCGGCGAACACCGGGGAGCTGTTTTTT. The V gene is TRBV28, the J gene TRBJ2-2, with D possibly TRBD1 on 6 matching bases. V was shortened by 4 bases and J by 0 bases, with 12 bases between the two germline ends. This CDR3 contains 16 residues. Looked up from germline, CDR1 is MDHEN and CDR2 is SYDVKM. Full variable domain (missing parts from reference TRBV28 and TRBJ2-2): DVKVTQSSRYLVKRTGEKVFLECVQDMDHENMFWYRQDPGLGLRLIYFSYDVKMKEKGDIPEGYSVSREKKERFSLILESASTNQTSMYLCASSSLGAANTGELFFGEGSRLTVL.

The count of this clone is one. The chain uses TRBV13 and TRBJ2-3; perhaps TRBD1 as D (5 bases). Germline-derived CDR1 and CDR2 are PRHDT and FYEKMQ (reference sequence). CDR3 length: 16 residues. V lost 5 bases to trimming and J lost 4 bases, with 19 bases between them. CDR3 loop: CASSPSWRQGADTQYF. CDR3 DNA sequence: TGTGCCAGCAGCCCAAGCTGGCGTCAGGGCGCAGATACGCAGTATTTT. The whole variable domain, filled in from reference TRBV13 and TRBJ2-3, reads AAGVIQSPRHLIKEKRETATLKCYPIPRHDTVYWYQQGPGQDPQFLISFYEKMQSDKGSIPDRFSAQQFSDYHSELNMSSLELGDSALYFCASSPSWRQGADTQYFGPGTRLTVL.

V is TRBV18 and J is TRBJ1-2; 11 positions match TRBD1. The germline V gene encodes CDR1 KGHSH and CDR2 LQKENI. V was pared by 3 bases and J by 6 bases, with 6 bases of the junction left unmatched. The length of the CDR3 is 15 residues. The CDR3 coding sequence is TGTGCCAGCTCACCGGGACAGGGGGTATTGGATGGCTACACCTTC. Residues: CASSPGQGVLDGYTF.

The chain joins TRBV6-4 to TRBJ2-3; TRBD2 aligns across 14 bases. Germline CDR1 is MRHNA and CDR2 is SNTAGT. The CDR3 contains 16 residues. J was trimmed by 6 bases and V by 6 bases; bases with no gene match: 8. CDR3 protein: CASSPGTSGSGDTQYF. CDR3 DNA: TGTGCCAGCAGCCCGGGGACTAGCGGGAGCGGGGATACGCAGTATTTT.

The rearrangement links TRBV28 to TRBJ2-5, with D possibly TRBD2 on 6 matching bases. The V gene lost 5 bases and the J gene lost 5 bases, with 18 bases spanning the gap. This CDR3 region has 15 residues. From germline, CDR1 is MDHEN and CDR2 SYDVKM. The DNA for the CDR3 is TGTGCCAGCAGTCCCCGCGCGGGACGGGTTGAGACCCAGTACTTC. Translating it yields CASSPRAGRVETQYF.

V is TRBV11-2 and J is TRBJ2-7; 10 nucleotides line up with TRBD2. The J segment lost 4 bases and the V segment lost 0 bases, leaving 6 bases of the junction unmatched. CDR3 length: 16 amino acids. The germline V gene has CDR1 SGHAT and CDR2 FQNNGV. The DNA of the CDR3 is TGTGCCAGCAGCTTAGATCCGGCTAGCGGGAGTTACGAGCAGTACTTC. This encodes CASSLDPASGSYEQYF.

The CDR3: CASDDGTFKAFF. In DNA form, the CDR3 reads TGTGCCAGCGACGACGGGACATTTAAAGCTTTCTTT. V and J are TRBV28 and TRBJ1-1, with D possibly being TRBD1 (6 bases). This CDR3 has 12 residues. Trimming removed 8 bases at V and 9 bases at J, with 16 bases between. The V gene's germline CDR1 is MDHEN and CDR2 SYDVKM.

The chain has TRBV6-7 and TRBJ2-2; D call uncertain. TRBV6-7 is classed as an ORF, of uncertain function. CDR3 length: 12 residues. V shed 6 bases and J shed 7 bases, with 9 bases lying between them. For the CDR3, the DNA is TGTGCCAGCAGCCTCTCTAGCGGGGAGCTGTTTTTT. This gives the protein CASSLSSGELFF.

The rearrangement links TRBV6-5 to TRBJ2-5; D not certain. V lost 8 bases and J lost 5, with 9 bases in between. The CDR3 totals 11 residues. In germline, CDR1 is MNHEY, CDR2 SVGAGI. CDR3 sequence reads: CASSAAETQYF. In DNA, the CDR3 is TGTGCCAGCTCGGCCGCGGAGACCCAGTACTTC.